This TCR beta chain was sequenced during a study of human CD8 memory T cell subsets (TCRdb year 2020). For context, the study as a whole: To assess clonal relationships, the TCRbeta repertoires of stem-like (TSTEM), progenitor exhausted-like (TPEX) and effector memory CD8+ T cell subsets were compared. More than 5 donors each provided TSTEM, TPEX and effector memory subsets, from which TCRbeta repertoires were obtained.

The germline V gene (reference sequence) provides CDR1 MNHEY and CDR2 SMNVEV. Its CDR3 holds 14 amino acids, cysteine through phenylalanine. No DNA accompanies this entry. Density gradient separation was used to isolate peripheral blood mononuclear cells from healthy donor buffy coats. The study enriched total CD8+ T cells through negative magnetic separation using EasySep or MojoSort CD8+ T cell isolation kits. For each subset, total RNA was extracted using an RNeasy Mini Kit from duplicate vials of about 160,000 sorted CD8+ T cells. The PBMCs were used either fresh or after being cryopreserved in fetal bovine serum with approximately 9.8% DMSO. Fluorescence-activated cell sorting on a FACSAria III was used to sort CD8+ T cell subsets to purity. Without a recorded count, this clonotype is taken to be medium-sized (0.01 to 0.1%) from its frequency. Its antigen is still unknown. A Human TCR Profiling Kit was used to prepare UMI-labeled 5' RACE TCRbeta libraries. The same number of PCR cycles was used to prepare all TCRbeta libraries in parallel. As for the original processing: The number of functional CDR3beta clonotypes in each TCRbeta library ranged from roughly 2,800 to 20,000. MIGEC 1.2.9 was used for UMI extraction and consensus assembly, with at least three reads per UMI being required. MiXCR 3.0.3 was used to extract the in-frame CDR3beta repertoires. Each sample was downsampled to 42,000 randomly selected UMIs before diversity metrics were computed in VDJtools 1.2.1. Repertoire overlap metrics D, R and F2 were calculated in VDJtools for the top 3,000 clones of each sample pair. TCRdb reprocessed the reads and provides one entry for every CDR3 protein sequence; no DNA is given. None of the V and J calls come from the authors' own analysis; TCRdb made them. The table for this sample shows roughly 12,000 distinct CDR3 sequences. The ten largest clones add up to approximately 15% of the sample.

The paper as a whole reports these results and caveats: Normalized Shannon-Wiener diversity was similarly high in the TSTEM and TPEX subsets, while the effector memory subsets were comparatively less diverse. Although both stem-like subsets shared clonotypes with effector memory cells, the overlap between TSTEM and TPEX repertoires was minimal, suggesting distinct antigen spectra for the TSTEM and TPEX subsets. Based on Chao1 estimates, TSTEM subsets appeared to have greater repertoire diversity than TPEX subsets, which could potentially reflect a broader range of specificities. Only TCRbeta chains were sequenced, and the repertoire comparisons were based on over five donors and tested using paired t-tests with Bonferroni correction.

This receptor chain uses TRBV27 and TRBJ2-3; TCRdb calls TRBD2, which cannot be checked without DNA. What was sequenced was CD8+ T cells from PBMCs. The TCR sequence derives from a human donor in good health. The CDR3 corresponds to CASRPGTLADTQYF.